One and the same sample provided the 12 T cell receptor beta chains below, sequenced in a study of T cells in women clearing cervical HPV infection. Sequenced by immunoSEQ multiplex PCR; TCRdb stores in-frame clones only, minus some. This repertoire includes about 32,000 clones. Sequences were obtained from blood buffy coat. The source of these receptors is a woman between 18 and 75 years old with a cervical HPV16 infection that either progressed to CIN3+ or cleared (not recorded which).

CDR3 amino acids: CAISSTGGRTEAFF. CDR3 DNA (partial): TGTGCCATCAGTTCGACAGGGGGTAGGACTGAA. This chain links TRBV10-3 with TRBJ1-1, with 9 positions matching TRBD1. The read stops 3 residues short of the end of the CDR3; the missing end is completed from the germline J gene. Per the germline V gene, CDR1 is ENHRY and CDR2 is SYGVKD. Unmatched junction bases numbered 6, after V lost 5 bases and J lost 5 bases. The CDR3 extends over 14 amino acids.

This clone is identified as large (0.1 to 1%) from frequency. The CDR3 loop is CASSLASGGTDTQYF. Partial CDR3 DNA: TGTGCCAGCAGTTTAGCTAGCGGGGGAACAGATACG. V usage is TRBV12-3 or TRBV12-4 and J usage is TRBJ2-3, with 9 bases identical to TRBD2. The CDR3 end lies 3 residues beyond the end of the read and is filled in from the germline J gene. This CDR3 has 15 residues. The trim removed 0 bases at V and 3 bases at J, leaving 1 base unmatched.

To note about this clone: The read finishes 3 residues shy of the CDR3 end, and the germline J gene is used to complete it. The chain links TRBV18 to TRBJ2-7; 10 nucleotides line up with TRBD1. The junction had 8 bases not matched to a gene; V was cut back by 1 base and J by 5 bases. The CDR3 covers 16 residues. Germline CDR1 and CDR2: KGHSH and LQKENI. The CDR3 here is CASSPLGQGVRNEQYF. The sequenced CDR3 bases are TGTGCCAGCTCACCACTTGGACAGGGGGTGAGAAACGAG.

A remark on this clone: Sequencing ends 3 residues short of the CDR3 end; the germline J gene provides the rest. This chain joins TRBV7-7 and TRBJ2-5; 10 bases are a match to TRBD2. This CDR3 has 17 residues. Germline CDR1 SSHAT, CDR2 FNYEAQ (reference sequence). The V and J ends lost 3 bases and 5 bases, in that order; junction bases with no gene match: 12. The CDR3 loop reads CASSLQALAGAGETQYF. The CDR3 bases that were read are TGTGCCAGCAGCTTGCAAGCCCTAGCGGGAGCTGGGGAGACC.

A word on this clone: The DNA ends 3 residues before the CDR3 does, and the rest of the CDR3 is filled in from the germline J gene. The genes are TRBV18 and TRBJ1-1; 9 nucleotides agree with TRBD1. Germline CDR1 and CDR2: KGHSH and LQKENI. This CDR3 is built from 14 residues. This CDR3 reads CASTRWDRDYEAFF. CDR3 bases read: TGTGCCAGCACCAGGTGGGACAGGGATTACGAG.

Concerning this clone itself: Compared with germline, one end of the junction differs, possibly owing to a read error. Read data end 3 residues before the CDR3 end; the end is taken from the germline J gene. The chain has TRBV4-2 and TRBJ2-3; 10 positions match TRBD1. CDR1 LGHNA and CDR2 YNFKEQ come from the germline V gene. This CDR3 has 15 amino acids. CDR3 DNA, as far as it was read: TGCGCCAGCAGCCATCTCGGGACAGGGGAAGATACG. It specifies CASSHLGTGEDT. The CDR3 in its entirety is CASSHLGTGEDTQYF.

As concerns this clone: The read falls 3 residues short of the CDR3 end, and the missing part is taken from the germline J gene. The chain combines TRBV19 with TRBJ2-4, with D perhaps matching TRBD1 (5 bases). The CDR3 has 13 amino acids. Germline values: CDR1 LNHDA, CDR2 SQIVND (reference sequence). The CDR3 protein is CASTPRAGLGQYF. The sequenced CDR3 bases are TGTGCCAGTACCCCTCGGGCAGGGCTAGGT.

With respect to this clone: The read terminates 3 residues ahead of where the CDR3 ends, so the germline J gene completes it. V and J are TRBV11-2 and TRBJ1-2, with D unclear. CDR1 is SGHAT, CDR2 FQNNGV, per germline. The CDR3 spans 15 residues. CDR3 DNA, as far as it was read: TGTGCCAGCAGCTTGACTAGCGGGAGCACAGATACC. This encodes CASSLTSGSTDT. The complete CDR3 reads CASSLTSGSTDTYTF.

On this clone: The CDR3 end falls 3 residues outside the read, so it is completed with the germline J gene. The chain has TRBV20-1 and TRBJ1-2; unclear D gene. This CDR3 contains 13 residues. Trimming stripped 3 bases from V and 0 bases from J, with 8 bases between. Germline V lookup: CDR1 DFQATT, CDR2 SNEGSKA (reference sequence). The sequenced CDR3 bases are TGCAGTGCTAGTTCTCAGTCTAACTATGGC. This sequence encodes CSASSQSNYG. In full, the CDR3 reads CSASSQSNYGYTF.

Comments on this clone: Distinct nucleotide sequences in the sample also encode this CDR3. CDR3 DNA (partial): TGTGCCAGCCGCGGGCTTGGAAACACC. Its translation is CASRGLGNT. The complete CDR3 protein is CASRGLGNTIYF. V and J are TRBV2 and TRBJ1-3; no reliable D call. The read terminates 3 residues before the CDR3 end, so the remaining end is supplied by the germline J gene. The CDR3 covers 12 residues. Germline loops: CDR1 SNHLY, CDR2 FYNNEI. Between the trimmed V and J ends, which lost 8 bases and 3 bases, there was a span of 8 bases.

Points on this clone: The CDR3 is cut off 3 residues early in the read; its end comes from the germline J gene. The V and J genes are TRBV10-1 and TRBJ1-2; D perhaps matches TRBD1 (5 bases). CDR1 and CDR2 from the germline V gene are WNHNN and SYGVQD (reference sequence). The CDR3 is 13 residues long. The CDR3 bases that were read are TGCGCCAGCAGTGAGCTGCGGGGGGGGACC. It is translated as CASSELRGGT. In full, the CDR3 is CASSELRGGTYTF.

About this clone: The observed sequence ends 3 residues before the CDR3 terminus, with the missing tail filled in from the germline J gene. The chain couples TRBV6-4 to TRBJ2-2; 13 bases agree with TRBD2. Germline V CDR1 and CDR2: MRHNA, SNTAGT. The length of the CDR3 is 16 residues. V shed 6 bases and J 6 bases; nucleotides not matched to a gene: 7. CDR3 sequence reads: CASRRTSGRAAGELFF. The DNA read from the CDR3 is TGTGCCAGCAGACGTACTAGCGGGAGGGCCGCCGGGGAG.